There are a few counts of the clone carrying this T cell receptor beta chain. Its matching antigen is unknown. The sample is drawn from a study of beta chain features in type 1 diabetes. Study-level points and caveats: The similarity of naive, central memory and Treg TCRB repertoires appeared greater among patients than among healthy donors. Possibly, sequencing cDNA over-represented cells that had high TCR expression levels. Unsettled here was the matter of whether HLA type influences TCRB rearrangement.

cDNA synthesis used the whole RNA isolate, giving expressed TCRB sequences. Sequenced by immunoSEQ multiplex PCR; TCRdb stores in-frame clones only, minus some. Of 220,000 or so clones in the sample, around 65% were seen once. This CDR3 region has 14 residues. Trimming pared 9 bases from V and 1 base from J, leaving 15 bases between. Germline CDR1 SGHTA, CDR2 FQGNSA. This chain uses TRBV7-2 with TRBJ2-5; tentatively, D is TRBD1 or TRBD2 (5 bases each). The TCR originated in a man younger than 40 in good health. Sequencing was carried out using naive CD4+ T cells from blood. The CDR3 loop is CASGTRNPQETQYF. CDR3 sequence (DNA): TGTGCCAGTGGGACGCGGAATCCCCAAGAGACCCAGTACTTC.